The source of this T cell receptor beta chain is a study of CD8 T cells in ankylosing spondylitis (dated by TCRdb to about 2017). Regarding the study in general: To find TCR variants linked to disease, the study profiled T cell receptor beta repertoires in ankylosing spondylitis patients and healthy donors. The full study cohort comprised approximately 23 ankylosing spondylitis patients and 110 or so healthy donors. Peripheral blood was sampled, and synovial fluid was additionally collected from ankylosing spondylitis patients. Beyond this particular receptor, the publication reports: Some of the motif variants had been reported before in the synovial fluid and blood of reactive arthritis patients, a finding that suggests common disease-initiation mechanisms. The disease-linked clones showed a CD8+ phenotype and occurred at relatively low frequencies in peripheral blood. Blood from ankylosing spondylitis patients appeared to be characterized by a TCR beta motif made up of 8 or 9 highly homologous amino acid variants. The disease-linked clones were reported to be significantly enriched in matched synovial fluid samples from ankylosing spondylitis patients.

From cysteine to phenylalanine, the CDR3 is 16 amino acids long. Here the CDR3 DNA is all that survives: 48 bases in frame from base 1. CDR1 and CDR2, looked up from the germline V gene, are SGHTA and FQGNSA. The germline V and J ends show losses of 1 base and 2 bases respectively, and no gene match explains 8 bases of the junction. Instrument used: Illumina HiSeq 2500. Quantitative 5'-RACE with molecular barcodes was the method used to prepare the TCR beta libraries. As for the original processing: A new computational method, built on a probabilistic model of VDJ rearrangement, was used to identify disease-linked TCR variants. Starting from the raw public reads, TCRdb applied fastp trimming at Q25, assembled clones with MiXCR and retained in-frame beta chains. Each record represents a unique CDR3 protein, reported with the most common genes and DNA among its rows. The V and J calls and clone size come from TCRdb's table, not from the authors' own analysis. This sample comprises hundreds of thousands of distinct CDR3 sequences, around 32% of them detected only once. Around 4.2% of the sample is held by the ten biggest clonotypes.

As regards this clonotype: The clone's antigen remains unknown. Within one base of it there is no much larger clone, and no base qualities were kept.

Recombination linked TRBV7-2 to TRBJ2-7; TRBD1 matches 7 bases in the middle. Material for sequencing was blood, either unsorted or a sorted T cell fraction (not recorded which). The clonotype originates from a male donor with ankylosing spondylitis or in good health (not recorded which). The sequenced DNA: TGTGCCAGCAGCTTAGGGGACAGACTTGATACCTACGAGCAGTACTTC. It encodes CASSLGDRLDTYEQYF.